This TCR beta chain was identified in a study of blood T cell repertoires in COVID-19. Germline V gives CDR1 MGHRA, CDR2 YSYEKL. CDR3 length: 19 residues. Germline trimming cut 2 bases from V and 2 bases from J; bases unmatched to any gene: 16. Assay used: immunoSEQ multiplex PCR; TCRdb lists only in-frame clones, some missing. Of about 380,000 clones listed, less than 85% are singletons. This clonotype was sampled from a young woman with acute or convalescent COVID-19. The chain uses TRBV4-1 and TRBJ2-5, with 8 bases fitting TRBD2. Sequenced: peripheral blood. CDR3 sequence reads: CASSQQYRGGSGEQETQYF. CDR3 nucleotides: TGCGCCAGCAGCCAACAATACCGAGGCGGTAGCGGGGAACAAGAGACCCAGTACTTC.